These T cell receptor beta chains were read from a single sample in a study of CD8 T cells in Susac syndrome. TCRdb re-called the immunoSEQ multiplex PCR reads with MiXCR, one entry per CDR3 protein. Of approximately 100,000 distinct CDR3 sequences in the sample, about 90% were seen once. Input material: CD4+ T cells from PBMCs. The source is a human donor in good health. CDR3s include the opening cysteine and the closing phenylalanine or tryptophan. The order of the fields is clone size, J gene, D gene, CDR3 length, V gene, CDR3 protein, CDR3 DNA. A D gene is named only where the DNA matches it firmly. Expanded clones get a size class; other rows say once, few or many, or leave the size out.

NA,TRBJ2-1,TRBD2,14,TRBV7-3,CASSLYGEGNEQFF,TGTGCCAGCAGCTTGTACGGGGAGGGCAATGAGCAGTTCTTC
NA,TRBJ1-5,NA,13,TRBV5-4,CASSQEYNQPQHF,TGTGCCAGCAGCCAAGAATACAATCAGCCCCAGCATTTT
NA,TRBJ2-7,NA,18,TRBV15,CATSRDGSQLRSSYEQYF,TGTGCCACCAGCAGAGATGGCAGCCAGCTCCGCAGCTCCTACGAGCAGTACTTC
NA,TRBJ2-1,NA,14,TRBV12-5,CASGLGGLNNEQFF,TGTGCTAGTGGTTTGGGGGGCCTGAACAATGAGCAGTTCTTC
NA,TRBJ1-4,TRBD1,15,TRBV7-2,CASSLRDSVYEKLFF,TGTGCCAGCAGCTTAAGGGACAGCGTTTATGAAAAACTGTTTTTT
NA,TRBJ1-5,NA,14,TRBV20-1,CSVSPGSGNQPQHF,TGCAGTGTTAGCCCGGGTTCGGGGAATCAGCCCCAGCATTTT
NA,TRBJ2-7,NA,13,TRBV27,CASSLKRRDEQYF,TGTGCCAGCAGTTTAAAAAGGCGCGACGAGCAGTACTTC
NA,TRBJ2-7,NA,17,TRBV7-2,CASSSLISIYRLGEQYF,TGTGCCAGCAGCTCTCTCATCTCAATATACAGGCTGGGGGAGCAGTACTTC
NA,TRBJ1-2,NA,13,TRBV29-1,CSVGGGKGYGYTF,TGCAGCGTTGGGGGGGGGAAAGGGTATGGCTACACCTTC
NA,TRBJ2-2,TRBD1,15,TRBV7-9,CASDGGQVNTGELFF,TGTGCCAGCGACGGGGGACAGGTGAACACCGGGGAGCTGTTTTTT
NA,TRBJ1-2,NA,15,TRBV29-1,CSVEVETGKGYGYTF,TGCAGCGTTGAAGTTGAAACAGGGAAGGGCTATGGCTACACCTTC
NA,TRBJ1-2,NA,13,TRBV29-1,CSVGSRANYGYTF,TGCAGCGTTGGATCGCGGGCTAACTATGGCTACACCTTC
NA,TRBJ2-1,TRBD1,15,TRBV29-1,CSVGTGDTFYNEQFF,TGCAGCGTAGGGACAGGGGACACATTCTACAATGAGCAGTTCTTC
NA,TRBJ2-7,NA,16,TRBV23-1,CASSQSGPRPSYEQYF,TGCGCCAGCAGTCAATCAGGGCCCCGGCCCTCCTACGAGCAGTACTTC
NA,TRBJ1-1,TRBD1,16,TRBV29-1,CSVNGQGLALNTEAFF,TGCAGCGTGAACGGACAGGGTCTCGCTCTGAACACTGAAGCTTTCTTT
NA,TRBJ1-1,NA,14,TRBV9,CASSPRPVGTEAFF,TGTGCCAGCAGCCCGAGACCGGTGGGAACTGAAGCTTTCTTT
few,TRBJ1-3,NA,16,TRBV5-1,CASSLAEGISGNTIYF,TGCGCCAGCAGCTTGGCCGAGGGAATCTCTGGAAACACCATATATTTT
NA,TRBJ1-4,NA,14,TRBV28,CASSLLGINEKLFF,TGTGCCAGCAGTTTGTTGGGTATCAACGAAAAACTGTTTTTT
NA,TRBJ2-5,NA,12,TRBV12-3/TRBV12-4,CASSPYGETQYF,TGTGCCAGCAGTCCCTATGGAGAGACCCAGTACTTC
once,TRBJ1-4,TRBD1,17,TRBV5-5,CASNVIPGQGPNEKLFF,TGTGCCAGCAACGTTATACCGGGACAGGGACCTAATGAAAAACTGTTTTTT
once,TRBJ2-5,TRBD2,15,TRBV20-1,CSASASGGPKETQYF,TGCAGTGCTAGCGCGAGCGGGGGGCCAAAAGAGACCCAGTACTTC
NA,TRBJ1-3,NA,14,TRBV3-1,CASSQSNSGNTIYF,TGTGCCAGCAGCCAATCCAACTCTGGAAACACCATATATTTT
NA,TRBJ1-3,NA,14,TRBV9,CASSVTDSGNTIYF,TGTGCCAGCAGCGTGACAGACTCTGGAAACACCATATATTTT
NA,TRBJ1-2,NA,13,TRBV6-1,CASREGQRMGYTF,TGTGCCAGCAGAGAAGGACAGAGAATGGGCTACACCTTC
NA,TRBJ1-1,TRBD1,13,TRBV7-2,CASSSQGATEAFF,TGTGCCAGCAGCTCGCAGGGGGCCACTGAAGCTTTCTTT
NA,TRBJ2-1,TRBD2,15,TRBV9,CASSVVLAGDNEQFF,TGTGCCAGCAGCGTAGTGTTGGCGGGGGACAATGAGCAGTTCTTC
once,TRBJ1-5,TRBD1,13,TRBV30,CAHGQGAGQPQHF,TGTGCCCACGGACAGGGGGCCGGGCAGCCCCAGCATTTT
NA,TRBJ2-7,NA,12,TRBV20-1,CSARDIRYEQYF,TGCAGTGCTAGAGATATCCGATACGAGCAGTACTTC
NA,TRBJ2-1,TRBD2,13,TRBV29-1,CSVGLAGVGEQFF,TGCAGCGTCGGACTAGCGGGAGTAGGTGAGCAGTTCTTC
NA,TRBJ2-3,NA,17,TRBV14,CASSRRKLVTPPDTQYF,TGTGCCAGCAGCCGAAGGAAACTAGTTACTCCACCAGATACGCAGTATTTT
NA,TRBJ1-1,NA,10,TRBV29-1,CSVDAKEAFF,TGCAGCGTGGACGCTAAGGAAGCTTTCTTT
NA,TRBJ1-1,NA,13,TRBV30,CAWSVQGPTEAFF,TGTGCCTGGAGTGTACAGGGACCTACTGAAGCTTTCTTT
NA,TRBJ1-1,TRBD1,16,TRBV20-1,CSAPGTGVQYYTEAFF,TGCAGTGCCCCCGGGACAGGCGTGCAATATTACACTGAAGCTTTCTTT
NA,TRBJ1-3,NA,14,TRBV29-1,CSVGTPRSGNTIYF,TGCAGCGTTGGGACACCCCGCTCTGGAAACACCATATATTTT
NA,TRBJ2-7,NA,14,TRBV20-1,CSASFGRDTYEQYF,TGCAGTGCTAGTTTTGGGAGGGACACCTACGAGCAGTACTTC
few,TRBJ2-3,NA,11,TRBV2,CASSEGDTQYF,TGTGCCAGCAGTGAAGGAGATACGCAGTATTTT
NA,TRBJ2-3,NA,15,TRBV7-2,CASSPPPFDPDTQYF,TGTGCCAGCAGCCCCCCTCCGTTTGACCCAGATACGCAGTATTTT
NA,TRBJ2-2,NA,14,TRBV7-2,CASSFMGVTGELFF,TGTGCCAGCAGCTTTATGGGTGTCACCGGGGAGCTGTTTTTT
NA,TRBJ2-5,NA,14,TRBV2,CASSGVALQETQYF,TGTGCCAGCAGTGGGGTAGCGCTCCAAGAGACCCAGTACTTC
once,TRBJ2-2,TRBD2,16,TRBV6-5,CASSYTVTSGTGELFF,TGTGCCAGCAGTTATACGGTGACTAGCGGAACCGGGGAGCTGTTTTTT
NA,TRBJ1-2,NA,14,TRBV7-8,CASSSGILRYGYTF,TGTGCCAGCAGCTCAGGGATCCTACGCTATGGCTACACCTTC
NA,TRBJ2-5,TRBD1,12,TRBV25-1,CATTGQQETQYF,TGTGCCACCACGGGACAGCAAGAGACCCAGTACTTC
NA,TRBJ2-1,NA,14,TRBV6-2/TRBV6-3,CASRSGLPLDEQFF,TGTGCCAGCCGTTCTGGGCTGCCCCTCGATGAGCAGTTCTTC
NA,TRBJ1-4,NA,10,TRBV29-1,CSVRDEKLFF,TGCAGCGTTAGAGATGAAAAACTGTTTTTT
NA,TRBJ1-1,NA,15,TRBV7-9,CASSQVGVRRTEAFF,TGTGCCAGCAGCCAGGTGGGGGTTCGTCGCACTGAAGCTTTCTTT
NA,TRBJ2-7,NA,15,TRBV4-3,CASSPSFDNSYEQYF,TGCGCCAGCAGCCCCTCTTTCGACAACTCCTACGAGCAGTACTTC
NA,TRBJ2-4,NA,15,TRBV30,CAWDPGPPFMDIQYF,TGTGCCTGGGACCCTGGGCCCCCCTTCATGGACATTCAGTACTTC
NA,TRBJ2-1,TRBD2,14,TRBV7-9,CASSPTGGVNEQFF,TGTGCCAGCAGCCCCACGGGGGGGGTCAATGAGCAGTTCTTC
NA,TRBJ1-2,NA,12,TRBV13,CASSSGAYGYTF,TGTGCCAGCAGCTCCGGGGCGTATGGCTACACCTTC
NA,TRBJ2-3,NA,15,TRBV20-1,CSARTTRRATDTQYF,TGCAGTGCTAGGACGACCAGACGCGCCACAGATACGCAGTATTTT
NA,TRBJ1-3,TRBD1,15,TRBV7-8,CASSFTGDSGNTIYF,TGTGCCAGCAGCTTTACAGGGGACTCTGGAAACACCATATATTTT
NA,TRBJ2-7,NA,12,TRBV20-1,CSATRSSYEQYF,TGCAGTGCCACCAGGAGCTCCTACGAGCAGTACTTC
NA,TRBJ2-1,NA,17,TRBV20-1,CSARVIQDMKTYNEQFF,TGCAGTGCTAGAGTTATACAGGACATGAAAACCTACAATGAGCAGTTCTTC
NA,TRBJ2-2,NA,13,TRBV27,CASSLEGSGELFF,TGTGCCAGCAGTTTGGAAGGTAGCGGGGAGCTGTTTTTT
NA,TRBJ2-5,TRBD1,16,TRBV18,CASSARDRGLKETQYF,TGTGCCAGCTCAGCCCGCGACAGGGGGCTTAAGGAGACCCAGTACTTC
NA,TRBJ2-7,TRBD1,13,TRBV23-1,CASSEQTGGEQYF,TGCGCCAGCAGTGAGCAGACAGGGGGAGAGCAGTACTTC
NA,TRBJ2-5,TRBD2,17,TRBV5-1,CASSTQTSGGAGKTQYF,TGCGCCAGCAGCACCCAGACTAGCGGGGGGGCTGGGAAGACCCAGTACTTC
NA,TRBJ2-6,NA,16,TRBV6-2/TRBV6-3,CASRALPIPEANVLTF,TGTGCCAGCAGGGCCCTTCCCATCCCTGAGGCCAACGTCCTGACTTTC
NA,TRBJ2-7,NA,16,TRBV29-1,CSVELPRSQGIHEQYF,TGCAGCGTTGAACTCCCCCGGTCCCAAGGGATCCACGAGCAGTACTTC